Below are 13 T cell receptor beta chains sequenced from a single sample in a study of shared clonotypes between healthy human individuals (dated by TCRdb to about 2020). Libraries were made using the immunoSEQ multiplex PCR assay. Imported from immuneACCESS, the table was reduced by TCRdb to in-frame sequences with V and J called. These copies leave out some clones; in studies compared against another copy, an unresolved V gene accounts for under half, and the cause of the remainder is not known. The sample contains around 2,000,000 clones, roughly 94% of them found a single time. 0.1% to 0.15% of the sample is taken by the ten largest. Source material: naive CD4+ T cells sorted from blood. The meaning of the sample's cell subset or site label: CD45RA+ positively selected. The receptors were gathered from a man between 18 and 29 years old in good health.

As DNA, the CDR3 is TGTGCCAGCAGCTTGGCACTCAACACAGATACGCAGTATTTT. This codes for CASSLALNTDTQYF. The chain links TRBV5-4 to TRBJ2-3, with D uncertain. The germline V gene encodes CDR1 SGHNT and CDR2 YYREEE (reference sequence). V gave up 0 bases and J gave up 2 bases, with 7 bases separating them. This CDR3 region has 14 residues.

This clone was seen once. The chain combines TRBV28 with TRBJ1-4, with D unresolved. This CDR3 comprises 17 residues. The V gene lost 5 bases and the J gene lost 0 bases, with 16 bases spanning the gap. In germline, CDR1 is MDHEN, CDR2 SYDVKM. This chain's CDR3 is CASSPRRGSPTNEKLFF. The CDR3 DNA reads TGTGCCAGCAGTCCCCGTCGCGGGTCCCCAACTAATGAAAAACTGTTTTTT.

The chain joins TRBV7-9 to TRBJ1-6; possibly TRBD1 for D (6 bases). The germline V gene encodes CDR1 SEHNR and CDR2 FQNEAQ (reference sequence). The CDR3 consists of 14 residues. The V gene lost 3 bases and the J gene lost 7 bases, with 10 bases spanning the gap. DNA for the CDR3: TGTGCCAGCAGCTTTTGGACAGAGAATTCACCCCTCCACTTT. Residues: CASSFWTENSPLHF.

The chain has TRBV7-2 and TRBJ2-7; D remains ambiguous. The CDR3 has 14 amino acids. The germline CDR1 and CDR2 sequences are SGHTA and FQGNSA. V was clipped by 5 bases and J by 1 base, with 12 bases between them. CDR3 residues: CASSTRVLSYEQYF. CDR3 sequence (DNA): TGTGCCAGCAGCACCCGGGTCCTATCCTACGAGCAGTACTTC.

The chain has TRBV5-4 and TRBJ2-3; D is unclear. Germline V gene data show CDR1 as SGHNT and CDR2 as YYREEE (reference sequence). The CDR3 totals 12 residues. Trimming cost V 2 bases and J 7 bases, with 8 bases left between them. This chain's CDR3 is CASSLAANTQYF. The CDR3 DNA reads as TGTGCCAGCAGCTTAGCCGCGAATACGCAGTATTTT. The entire variable domain, with the rest obtained from reference TRBV5-4 and TRBJ2-3, is as follows: ETGVTQSPTHLIKTRGQQVTLRCSSQSGHNTVSWYQQALGQGPQFIFQYYREEENGRGNFPPRFSGLQFPNYSSELNVNALELDDSALYLCASSLAANTQYFGPGTRLTVL.

The chain links TRBV20-1 to TRBJ2-1; 7 nucleotides line up with TRBD1. The germline CDR1 and CDR2 sequences are DFQATT and SNEGSKA (reference sequence). V lost 2 bases, J lost 13 bases, and 5 bases stayed unmatched. CDR3 length: 11 amino acids. The CDR3 spells CSARSGTDQFF. CDR3 in DNA: TGCAGTGCTAGATCAGGGACAGACCAGTTCTTC.

The chain employs TRBV5-5 and TRBJ1-3, with no clear D. Germline values: CDR1 SGHKS, CDR2 YYEKEE (reference sequence). The length of the CDR3 is 16 residues. V was pared by 4 bases and J by 2 bases, with 16 bases between. CDR3 loop: CASSRTEGTPGNTIYF. The CDR3 DNA follows: TGTGCCAGCAGCAGGACCGAAGGTACTCCTGGAAACACCATATATTTT.

This clone has more than one count but fewer than ten. The chain joins TRBV21-1 to TRBJ1-6. TRBV21-1 is given as a pseudogene. The CDR3 is made up of 15 amino acids. The CDR3 DNA reads TGTGCCAGCAGCATCGGGGCGAAAGAAAATTCACCCCTCCACTTT. Protein sequence: CASSIGAKENSPLHF.

Comments on this clone: This CDR3 is also generated by other DNA sequences in the sample. The chain couples TRBV5-8 to TRBJ2-3; TRBD2 matches at 14 bases. The CDR3 spans 16 residues. CDR1 is SGHTS, CDR2 YDEGEE, per germline. V was clipped by 3 bases and J by 1 base; unmatched bases: 1. CDR3 bases: TGTGCCAGCAGCTGGGGACTAGCGGGGGGCACAGATACGCAGTATTTT. This codes for CASSWGLAGGTDTQYF. Supplemented by reference TRBV5-8 and TRBJ2-3, the full variable domain reads EAGVTQSPTHLIKTRGQQATLRCSPISGHTSVYWYQQALGLGLQFLLWYDEGEERNRGNFPPRFSGRQFPNYSSELNVNALELEDSALYLCASSWGLAGGTDTQYFGPGTRLTVL.

CDR3 DNA: TGTGCCAGCAGTGACACAGGTTCGAACACCGGGGAGCTGTTTTTT. Amino acid sequence: CASSDTGSNTGELFF. The chain has TRBV7-3 and TRBJ2-2; D may be TRBD1 (5 bases). Germline V lookup: CDR1 SGHTA, CDR2 FQGTGA. The CDR3 has 15 amino acids. The ends were cut back, 6 bases at V and 0 bases at J, with 11 bases in the middle.

The chain employs TRBV7-6 and TRBJ2-3, with D tentatively TRBD2 (5 bases). Trimming shortened V by 4 bases and J by 2 bases, and 16 bases separated the two germline ends. The CDR3 is 16 residues long. The germline CDR1 and CDR2 sequences are SGHVS and FNYEAQ. CDR3: CASSSAGIKTTDTQYF. The CDR3 DNA is TGTGCCAGCAGCTCAGCCGGGATCAAAACCACAGATACGCAGTATTTT.

V gene TRBV5-4 combines with J gene TRBJ2-5; D gene ambiguous. Germline CDR1 and CDR2: SGHNT and YYREEE (reference sequence). V was trimmed by 4 bases and J by 3 bases, leaving 10 bases between them. CDR3 length: 13 residues. The CDR3 loop is CASSPRLEETQYF. CDR3 in DNA: TGTGCCAGCAGCCCAAGGTTAGAAGAGACCCAGTACTTC.

This clone has more than one count but fewer than ten. The chain uses TRBV5-1 and TRBJ2-1; D might be TRBD2 (5 bases). Germline loops: CDR1 SGHRS, CDR2 YFSETQ. The length of the CDR3 is 16 residues. Between the trimmed V and J ends, which lost 4 bases and 2 bases, there was a span of 16 bases. CDR3 protein: CASSLGVASTYNEQFF. CDR3 bases: TGCGCCAGCAGCCTGGGCGTAGCGAGCACCTACAATGAGCAGTTCTTC.